The 4 T cell receptor beta chains listed next were all sequenced from one sample in a study of beta chain features in type 1 diabetes. Expressed TCRB transcripts were sequenced because the isolated RNA had all been reverse transcribed beforehand. TCRdb keeps only in-frame clones here, not all; method: immunoSEQ multiplex PCR. The repertoire holds just over 600,000 clones, with 15% to 19% as singletons. The sample comprised naive CD4+ T cells from blood. The receptors were sampled from a young man in good health.

Only a few counts were recorded for this clone. CDR3 residues: CASSGASGRTVEQYF. CDR3 DNA sequence: TGTGCCAGCAGCGGGGCTAGCGGGAGAACGGTGGAGCAGTACTTC. The chain recombines TRBV7-2 with TRBJ2-7; TRBD2 agrees at 10 bases. V was pared by 5 bases and J by 7 bases, with 11 bases of the junction left unmatched. CDR1 SGHTA and CDR2 FQGNSA come from the germline V gene. The CDR3 runs 15 residues.

The table lists this clone with a few counts. The V gene is TRBV25-1, the J gene TRBJ1-2, with D possibly matching TRBD1 (6 bases). Per germline, CDR1 MGHDK and CDR2 SYGVNS. This CDR3 has 13 amino acids. V lost 9 bases, J lost 7 bases, and 18 bases lay in between. CDR3 nucleotide sequence: TGTGCCAGTTCTCGACAGGATCTGGGTGGCTACACCTTC. This encodes CASSRQDLGGYTF.

CDR3 protein: CASSYGARETQYF. DNA for the CDR3: TGTGCCAGCAGTTACGGGGCCAGGGAGACCCAGTACTTC. This chain connects TRBV6-6 to TRBJ2-5, with D possibly TRBD1 on 5 matching bases. The V end was cut by 2 bases, the J end by 5 bases, with 9 bases between. This CDR3 spans 13 amino acids. In germline, CDR1 is MNHNY, CDR2 SVGAGI (reference sequence).

Remarks on this clone: A junction boundary mismatches the germline segment, possibly from a read error. This CDR3 reads CASSPRDRGYEQYF. In DNA, the CDR3 is TGTGCTAGCAGCCCGCGGGACAGGGGCTACGAGCAGTACTTC. The V and J genes are TRBV7-7 and TRBJ2-7, with TRBD1 identical over 10 bases. The length of the CDR3 is 14 residues. CDR1 is SSHAT and CDR2 is FNYEAQ in the germline V gene (reference sequence). The whole variable domain, filled in from reference TRBV7-7 and TRBJ2-7, reads GAGVSQSPRYKVTKRGQDVTLRCDPISSHATLYWYQQALGQGPEFLTYFNYEAQPDKSGLPSDRFSAERPEGSISTLTIQRTEQRDSAMYRCASSPRDRGYEQYFGPGTRLTVT.